A single sample is the source of the 7 T cell receptor beta chains below, sequenced in a study of T cell changes during pregnancy in multiple sclerosis (dated by TCRdb to 2018 to 2020). Libraries were built with the immunoSEQ multiplex PCR assay. TCRdb took over this immuneACCESS table, retaining in-frame rearrangements with V and J assigned. Such tables are incomplete; in checked studies, under half of the missing clones stem from an unresolved V gene, and the remainder is unexplained. For this sample there are roughly 45,000 clones; 95% appear just once. Jointly, the top ten make up under 7% of the sample. Material: CD8+ T cells from peripheral blood mononuclear cells, obtained in the first trimester of pregnancy. The receptors here all came from a female donor with multiple sclerosis, enrolled in a pregnancy study.

This clone appeared a single time. The chain employs TRBV5-6 and TRBJ2-7; a possible D gene is TRBD1 (5 bases). The CDR3 totals 14 residues. Germline loops: CDR1 SGHDT, CDR2 YYEEEE. Trimming took 2 bases from V and 7 from J, leaving 16 bases between them. CDR3 sequence (DNA): TGTGCCAGCAGCTTAAATGCAGGGCAGTGGGAGCAGTACTTC. Translating gives CASSLNAGQWEQYF.

The V call is TRBV5-1, the J call TRBJ2-3; D remains unclear. The germline gives CDR1 SGHRS, CDR2 YFSETQ. V was cut by 4 bases and J by 0 bases, with 15 bases left in between. CDR3 size: 16 residues. The CDR3 DNA follows: TGCGCCAGCAGCCCCCCTGAGCGTATAAGCACAGATACGCAGTATTTT. Translation gives CASSPPERISTDTQYF.

The chain links TRBV4-2 to TRBJ2-7; 11 nucleotides line up with TRBD2. With 4 bases clipped from V and 4 bases from J, the junction kept 3 bases outside the gene matches. This CDR3 is built from 14 residues. The germline CDR1 and CDR2 sequences are LGHNA and YNFKEQ. The CDR3 region is CASSPGTSGYEQYF. CDR3 nucleotide sequence: TGTGCCAGCAGCCCCGGGACTAGCGGTTACGAGCAGTACTTC.

The chain joins TRBV4-1 to TRBJ2-7; TRBD2 matches at 10 bases. This CDR3 is built from 15 residues. After removal of 4 bases from V and 5 bases from J, the junction contained 8 bases not matched to a gene. Germline CDR1 and CDR2: MGHRA and YSYEKL. The CDR3 protein is CASSLRAGGGHEQYF. The CDR3 DNA reads as TGCGCCAGCAGCCTGAGAGCGGGAGGGGGGCACGAGCAGTACTTC.

The chain is built from TRBV6-5 and TRBJ2-7; 9 nucleotides agree with TRBD1. The trim removed 6 bases at V and 5 bases at J, leaving 8 bases unmatched. Per germline, CDR1 MNHEY and CDR2 SVGAGI. The CDR3 is 14 residues long. The CDR3 loop reads CASRVGTGYDEQYF. The CDR3 DNA reads as TGTGCCAGCAGGGTTGGGACAGGGTACGACGAGCAGTACTTC.

This chain uses TRBV9 with TRBJ2-5, with 7 bases fitting TRBD1. With 4 bases clipped from V and 2 bases from J, the junction kept 5 bases outside the gene matches. Germline values: CDR1 SGDLS, CDR2 YYNGEE. This CDR3 has 14 residues. CDR3 residues: CASSPGDRQETQYF. DNA of the CDR3: TGTGCCAGCAGCCCTGGGGACAGACAAGAGACCCAGTACTTC.

The chain has TRBV19 and TRBJ2-7, with TRBD2 as a possible D gene (6 bases). This CDR3 has 15 residues. V dropped 4 bases and J dropped 3 bases, with 16 bases sitting between them. In germline, CDR1 is LNHDA, CDR2 SQIVND (reference sequence). This CDR3 reads CASSTQNRENYEQYF. CDR3 DNA: TGTGCCAGTAGTACGCAAAACCGGGAGAACTACGAGCAGTACTTC.